The present TCR beta chain was sequenced within a study of cytomegalovirus exposure and HLA in healthy donors. This clone was counted once. Germline-derived CDR1 and CDR2 are SGHDN and FVKESK. The V end lost 1 base, the J end lost 3 bases, and 13 bases lay between the germline ends. The CDR3 loop spans 15 amino acids. The PCR was carried out with 60 Vbeta primers and 13 Jbeta primers. Clones were sequenced by immunoSEQ multiplex PCR, and TCRdb holds only the in-frame ones, with some missing. The repertoire holds about 120,000 clones, more than 60% seen once, with 2.7% in the top ten. The rearrangement links TRBV14 to TRBJ2-7; possible D gene TRBD2, 6 bases. This sequence originates from a female donor in good health and CMV-seronegative. The sample was PBMCs. The CDR3 coding sequence is TGTGCCAGCAGCCAAGTCACTAGCTCCGGCTACGAGCAGTACTTC. It encodes CASSQVTSSGYEQYF.